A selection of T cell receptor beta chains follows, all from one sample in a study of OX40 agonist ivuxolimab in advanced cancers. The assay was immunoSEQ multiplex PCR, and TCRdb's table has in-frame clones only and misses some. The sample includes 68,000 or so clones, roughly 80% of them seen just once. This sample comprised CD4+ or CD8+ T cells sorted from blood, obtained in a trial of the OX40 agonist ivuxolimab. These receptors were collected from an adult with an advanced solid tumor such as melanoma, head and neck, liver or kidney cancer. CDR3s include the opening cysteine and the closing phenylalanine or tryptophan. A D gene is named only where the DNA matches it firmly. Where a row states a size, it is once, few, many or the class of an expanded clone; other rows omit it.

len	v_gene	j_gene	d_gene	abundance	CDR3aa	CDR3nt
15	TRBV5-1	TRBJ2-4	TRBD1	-	CASSFRDREFNIQYF	TGCGCCAGCAGCTTCCGGGACAGGGAATTCAACATTCAGTACTTC
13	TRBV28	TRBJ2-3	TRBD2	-	CASSWATSGTEYF	TGTGCCAGCAGTTGGGCGACTAGCGGGACAGAGTATTTT
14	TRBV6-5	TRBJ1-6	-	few	CASRIGLDYSPLHF	TGTGCCAGCAGGATCGGTCTCGATTATTCACCCCTCCACTTT
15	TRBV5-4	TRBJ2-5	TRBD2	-	CASSAPSGRGETQYF	TGTGCCAGCAGCGCACCCAGCGGGAGAGGGGAGACCCAGTACTTC
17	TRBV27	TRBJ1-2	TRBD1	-	CASSLSWTGGRGNGYTF	TGTGCCAGCAGTTTATCGTGGACAGGGGGCAGAGGTAATGGCTACACCTTC
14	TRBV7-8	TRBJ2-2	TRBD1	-	CATAKGAGIGELFF	TGTGCCACCGCTAAGGGGGCTGGTATCGGGGAGCTGTTTTTT
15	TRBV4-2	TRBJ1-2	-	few	CASSSEAGRNYGYTF	TGTGCCAGCAGCTCAGAGGCAGGGCGTAACTATGGCTACACCTTC
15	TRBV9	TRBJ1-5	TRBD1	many	CASSVGAQGGQPQHF	TGTGCCAGCAGCGTAGGAGCTCAGGGGGGCCAGCCCCAGCATTTT
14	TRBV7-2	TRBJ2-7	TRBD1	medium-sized	CASSLAGQLYEQYF	TGTGCCAGCAGCTTAGCGGGACAGCTCTACGAGCAGTACTTC
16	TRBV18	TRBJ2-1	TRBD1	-	CASSPIPGQGGVEQFF	TGTGCCAGCTCACCGATTCCGGGACAGGGTGGGGTTGAGCAGTTCTTC
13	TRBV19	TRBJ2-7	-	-	CASSPRRGREQYF	TGTGCCAGTAGTCCAAGGCGCGGCCGGGAGCAGTACTTC
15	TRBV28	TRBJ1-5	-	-	CASRYPGISNQPQHF	TGTGCCAGCCGATACCCAGGGATTAGCAATCAGCCCCAGCATTTT
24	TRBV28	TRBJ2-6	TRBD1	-	CASSFFGDRLTGTGLFVGANVLTF	TGTGCCAGCAGTTTTTTTGGGGATCGGCTCACCGGGACAGGGCTATTCGTTGGGGCCAACGTCCTGACTTTC
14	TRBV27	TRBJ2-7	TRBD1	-	CASSFRDRGFEQYF	TGTGCCAGCAGTTTCCGGGACAGGGGCTTCGAGCAGTACTTC
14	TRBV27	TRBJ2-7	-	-	CASGSRDISYEQYF	TGTGCCAGCGGGTCCCGGGACATCTCCTACGAGCAGTACTTC
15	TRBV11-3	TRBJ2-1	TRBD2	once	CASSLEGLANNEQFF	TGTGCCAGCAGCTTAGAGGGACTAGCAAACAATGAGCAGTTCTTC
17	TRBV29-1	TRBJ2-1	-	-	CSVEGFSRSRSYNEQFF	TGCAGCGTTGAAGGATTCTCGCGCTCCCGCTCCTACAATGAGCAGTTCTTC
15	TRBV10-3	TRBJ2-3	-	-	CAISRGSVYTDTQYF	TGTGCCATCAGCAGGGGTTCCGTCTACACAGATACGCAGTATTTT
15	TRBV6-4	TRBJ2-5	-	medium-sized	CASSALGGAGETQYF	TGTGCCAGCAGTGCCCTGGGGGGGGCAGGAGAGACCCAGTACTTC
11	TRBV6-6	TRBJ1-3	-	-	CASNLDGGSRF	TGTGCCAGCAACTTGGACGGAGGGTCTCGCTTT
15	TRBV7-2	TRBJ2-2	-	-	CASRISGSGTGELFF	TGTGCCAGCAGAATAAGCGGAAGCGGGACCGGGGAGCTGTTTTTT
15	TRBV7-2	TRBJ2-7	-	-	CASSLTPGYPYEQYF	TGTGCCAGCAGCTTAACCCCGGGTTACCCCTACGAGCAGTACTTC
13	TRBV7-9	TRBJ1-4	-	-	CASSSDYNEKLFF	TGTGCCAGCAGCTCGGATTATAATGAAAAACTGTTTTTT
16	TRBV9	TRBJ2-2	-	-	CASSVAQLSNTGELFF	TGTGCCAGCAGCGTCGCCCAACTATCGAACACCGGGGAGCTGTTTTTT
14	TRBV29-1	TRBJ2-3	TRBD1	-	CSGTGGSGTDTQYF	TGCAGCGGGACAGGGGGCAGTGGCACAGATACGCAGTATTTT
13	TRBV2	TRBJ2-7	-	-	CASSKQGGYEQYF	TGTGCCAGCAGTAAACAGGGAGGCTACGAGCAGTACTTC
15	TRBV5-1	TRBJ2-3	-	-	CASSFQEGSTDTQYF	TGCGCCAGCAGCTTCCAGGAGGGGAGCACAGATACGCAGTATTTT
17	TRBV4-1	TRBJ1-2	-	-	CASSQESVRGRTVGYTF	TGCGCCAGCAGCCAAGAATCGGTTCGGGGGAGGACGGTTGGCTACACCTTC
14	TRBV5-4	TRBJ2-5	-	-	CASSDGGSQETQYF	TGTGCCAGCAGCGACGGTGGAAGCCAAGAGACCCAGTACTTC
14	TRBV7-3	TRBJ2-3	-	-	CASSLGGVTDTQYF	TGTGCCAGCAGCTTAGGCGGGGTCACAGATACGCAGTATTTT
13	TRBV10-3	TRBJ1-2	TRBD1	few	CAIRPDRAYGYTF	TGTGCCATCAGACCCGACAGGGCTTATGGCTACACCTTC
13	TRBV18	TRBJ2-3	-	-	CASSQEPEGAQYF	TGTGCCAGCTCACAAGAACCAGAGGGAGCGCAGTATTTT
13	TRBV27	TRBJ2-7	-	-	CASSRRRLDEQYF	TGTGCCAGCAGTAGACGGAGGCTCGACGAGCAGTACTTC
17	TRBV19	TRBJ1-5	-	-	CASSTRGGVKGNQPQHF	TGTGCCAGTAGTACGAGGGGAGGGGTAAAGGGCAATCAGCCCCAGCATTTT
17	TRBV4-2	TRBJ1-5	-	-	CASSQDYTVGGNQPQHF	TGTGCCAGCAGCCAAGATTATACGGTCGGCGGCAATCAGCCCCAGCATTTT
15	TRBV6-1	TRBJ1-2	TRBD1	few	CASTLTGTANYGYTF	TGTGCCAGCACCCTAACCGGGACAGCTAACTATGGCTACACCTTC
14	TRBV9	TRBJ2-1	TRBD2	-	CASSGLAVNNEQFF	TGTGCCAGCAGCGGACTAGCGGTAAACAATGAGCAGTTCTTC
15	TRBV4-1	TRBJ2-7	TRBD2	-	CASSQDSSGRLEQYF	TGCGCCAGCAGCCAAGATTCTAGCGGGAGGCTCGAGCAGTACTTC
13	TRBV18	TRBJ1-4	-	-	CASSPTINEKLFF	TGTGCCAGCTCACCAACCATTAATGAAAAACTGTTTTTT
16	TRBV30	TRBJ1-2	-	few	CAWSPGRIVANYGYTF	TGTGCCTGGAGCCCCGGGCGGATCGTAGCTAACTATGGCTACACCTTC
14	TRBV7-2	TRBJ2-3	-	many	CASSLLGITDTQYF	TGTGCCAGCAGCTTACTTGGAATCACAGATACGCAGTATTTT
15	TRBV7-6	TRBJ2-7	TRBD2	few	CASSLGTSGSYEQYF	TGTGCCAGCAGCTTAGGGACTAGCGGGAGCTACGAGCAGTACTTC
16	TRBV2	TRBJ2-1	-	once	CASSTEGGSSYNEQFF	TGTGCCAGCAGCACAGAGGGGGGGAGCTCCTACAATGAGCAGTTCTTC
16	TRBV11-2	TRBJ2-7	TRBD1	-	CASSLGLGYRGDEQYF	TGTGCCAGCAGCTTAGGCCTGGGTTACAGGGGTGACGAGCAGTACTTC
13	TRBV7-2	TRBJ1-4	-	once	CASSLVDWEKLFF	TGTGCCAGCAGCTTAGTTGATTGGGAAAAACTGTTTTTT
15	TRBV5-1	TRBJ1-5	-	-	CASSLLAGSNQPQHF	TGCGCCAGCAGCTTGCTTGCGGGGAGCAATCAGCCCCAGCATTTT
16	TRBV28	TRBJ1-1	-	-	CASSFVQGRENTEAFF	TGTGCCAGCAGTTTCGTCCAGGGGCGTGAGAACACTGAAGCTTTCTTT
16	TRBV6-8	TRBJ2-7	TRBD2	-	CASRQGTSGRTSEQYF	TGTGCCAGCAGACAAGGGACTAGCGGGAGAACGAGCGAGCAGTACTTC
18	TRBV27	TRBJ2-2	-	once	CASRQGQLFSSGTGELFF	TGTGCCAGCCGCCAGGGTCAACTATTCTCCTCGGGCACCGGGGAGCTGTTTTTT
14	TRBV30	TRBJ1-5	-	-	CAWSVVRAGQPQHF	TGTGCCTGGAGTGTGGTCAGGGCTGGTCAGCCCCAGCATTTT
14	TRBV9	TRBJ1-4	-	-	CASSVGATNEKLFF	TGTGCCAGCAGCGTAGGGGCAACTAATGAAAAACTGTTTTTT
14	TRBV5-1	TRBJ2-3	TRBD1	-	CASSTGQGADTQYF	TGCGCCAGCAGCACCGGACAGGGGGCAGATACGCAGTATTTT